The clone carrying this T cell receptor beta chain was recorded only once. At one boundary the junction diverges from the germline segment, which might be a read error. TCRdb re-clonotyped the PCR reads through MiXCR. The sample shows 5,500 to 7,000 clones, about a sixth of them seen only once. This entry is derived from a study of metastatic and nonmetastatic thyroid tumors. Thyroid surgery had not been preceded by any treatment in any patient. This TCR came from a male donor with papillary thyroid cancer or a benign thyroid nodule (not recorded which). Some clones in this sample may be carry-over from other donors' samples. Specimen: tumor tissue.

The chain's CDR3 is CATSPDSREQYF. In nucleotides, the CDR3 is TGTGCCACCTCACCCGATTCCCGGGAGCAGTACTTC. The chain recombines TRBV18 with TRBJ2-7; no clear D. There are 12 residues in the CDR3. The germline CDR1 and CDR2 sequences are KGHSH and LQKENI.